A selection of T cell receptor beta chains follows, all from one sample in a study of graft-versus-host responses after intestinal transplantation. Their antigens remain unidentified. The repertoire was sequenced with immunoSEQ multiplex PCR; TCRdb's copy has only in-frame clones and lacks some. This table has roughly 70,000 clones, over 70% appearing once. The source was unstimulated CD4+ T cells sorted from spleen or lymph node cells, collected before transplant. These receptors were collected from a human donor who was the organ donor for an intestinal transplant. The CDR3 runs from the conserved cysteine through the conserved F or W. The order of the fields is clone size, J gene, D gene, V gene, CDR3 DNA, CDR3 protein. A D gene is named only where the DNA matches it firmly. Size tells how often a clone was seen (once, few, many) or the class of an expanded clone, and some rows leave it out.

size: .; J: TRBJ2-5; D: .; V: TRBV18; DNA: TGTGCCAGCTCACCACTAGGGGGTGCGGAAGAGACCCAGTACTTC; CDR3: CASSPLGGAEETQYF
size: .; J: TRBJ1-6; D: .; V: TRBV6-6; DNA: TGTGCCAGCAGTTACTCCCCGGACTCTAATTCACCCCTCCACTTT; CDR3: CASSYSPDSNSPLHF
size: few; J: TRBJ2-2; D: TRBD2; V: TRBV7-6; DNA: TGTGCCAGCAGCAACCCCGGGAGGGTTGGAACCGGGGAGCTGTTTTTT; CDR3: CASSNPGRVGTGELFF
size: .; J: TRBJ1-6; D: .; V: TRBV7-2; DNA: TGTGCCAGCAGCTCAGAGAACAGGGTGCGCAATTCACCCCTCCACTTT; CDR3: CASSSENRVRNSPLHF
size: once; J: TRBJ2-2; D: TRBD2; V: TRBV18; DNA: TGTGCCAGCTCACCACAAACCGGGACTAGAACCGGGGAGCTGTTTTTT; CDR3: CASSPQTGTRTGELFF
size: .; J: TRBJ1-2; D: .; V: TRBV5-1; DNA: TGCGCCAGCAGCTTGGAGGGGTCACCGGGTTACTATGGCTACACCTTC; CDR3: CASSLEGSPGYYGYTF
size: once; J: TRBJ2-2; D: TRBD2; V: TRBV5-4; DNA: TGTGCCAGCAGCTTGGGCGGGGGGGCCAACACCGGGGAGCTGTTTTTT; CDR3: CASSLGGGANTGELFF
size: .; J: TRBJ2-5; D: .; V: TRBV14; DNA: TGTGCCAGCAGCCCCATCTTCCGTGTCGTCCGGCAAGAGACCCAGTACTTC; CDR3: CASSPIFRVVRQETQYF
size: .; J: TRBJ2-5; D: .; V: TRBV5-1; DNA: TGCGCCAGCAGCTTGTCCGGTGAGACCCAGTACTTC; CDR3: CASSLSGETQYF
size: .; J: TRBJ2-5; D: .; V: TRBV5-8; DNA: TGTGCCAGCAGCTATACGGGGGAGACCCAGTACTTC; CDR3: CASSYTGETQYF
size: few; J: TRBJ2-3; D: .; V: TRBV4-1; DNA: TGCGCCAGCAGCCAAGCCGCCACAGGGAGTTCAGATACGCAGTATTTT; CDR3: CASSQAATGSSDTQYF
size: once; J: TRBJ2-3; D: .; V: TRBV9; DNA: TGTGCCAGCAGCGTAGGTGGAGCCGCGCAGTATTTT; CDR3: CASSVGGAAQYF
size: few; J: TRBJ2-3; D: .; V: TRBV29-1; DNA: TGCAGCGCCCGAGTAGACACCAGCACAGATACGCAGTATTTT; CDR3: CSARVDTSTDTQYF
size: .; J: TRBJ2-3; D: TRBD2; V: TRBV28; DNA: TGTGCCAGCAGCTTCCTAAGCGGGGGGGTCGTAGATACGCAGTATTTT; CDR3: CASSFLSGGVVDTQYF
size: .; J: TRBJ1-2; D: .; V: TRBV11-2; DNA: TGTGCCAGCAGCCCCAGCGGAGGGGCCGGTGGCTACACCTTC; CDR3: CASSPSGGAGGYTF
size: .; J: TRBJ2-1; D: TRBD2; V: TRBV18; DNA: TGTGCCAGCTCACTCCAAGGAGGACTAGCGGTCGATGAGCAGTTCTTC; CDR3: CASSLQGGLAVDEQFF
size: .; J: TRBJ1-1; D: .; V: TRBV4-2; DNA: TGTGCCAGCAGCCCCCAGGGGTTTGACACTGAAGCTTTCTTT; CDR3: CASSPQGFDTEAFF
size: .; J: TRBJ2-3; D: .; V: TRBV28; DNA: TGTGCCAGCCACCTAGCAGGAACAGATACGCAGTATTTT; CDR3: CASHLAGTDTQYF
size: few; J: TRBJ1-5; D: TRBD1; V: TRBV6-6; DNA: TGTGCCAGCAGGCTTCAGGGACAGGGACAGCCCCAGCATTTT; CDR3: CASRLQGQGQPQHF
size: .; J: TRBJ1-3; D: .; V: TRBV6-1; DNA: TGTGCCAGCAGTGAAATACAGAGGGTGGGGGGAAACACCATATATTTT; CDR3: CASSEIQRVGGNTIYF
size: .; J: TRBJ1-2; D: .; V: TRBV9; DNA: TGTGCCAGCAGCGGTCGAGGGGGAGCTAACTATGGCTACACCTTC; CDR3: CASSGRGGANYGYTF
size: .; J: TRBJ2-3; D: .; V: TRBV7-2; DNA: TGTGCCAGCAGCCCCCAGGGGGGAACAGATACGCAGTATTTT; CDR3: CASSPQGGTDTQYF
size: .; J: TRBJ2-2; D: .; V: TRBV6-5; DNA: TGTGCCAGCAGTCGGACTTCCGCCGGGGAGCTGTTTTTT; CDR3: CASSRTSAGELFF
size: .; J: TRBJ1-2; D: .; V: TRBV28; DNA: TGTGCCAGCAGAGCCACAGGGAACTATGGCTACACCTTC; CDR3: CASRATGNYGYTF
size: .; J: TRBJ1-1; D: TRBD1; V: TRBV7-8; DNA: TGTGCCAGCAGCTTTCGACAGGGAGGTAGGACTGAAGCTTTCTTT; CDR3: CASSFRQGGRTEAFF
size: .; J: TRBJ2-5; D: .; V: TRBV7-8; DNA: TGTGCCAGCAGCTTAGCGCGGCTTACCCCTCAAGAGACCCAGTACTTC; CDR3: CASSLARLTPQETQYF
size: few; J: TRBJ1-3; D: .; V: TRBV6-5; DNA: TGTGCCAGCAGTTACTCCGAACAAGCTGGAAACACCATATATTTT; CDR3: CASSYSEQAGNTIYF
size: .; J: TRBJ2-3; D: .; V: TRBV4-1; DNA: TGCGCCAGCAGCCAAGTGGGCTACACAGATACGCAGTATTTT; CDR3: CASSQVGYTDTQYF
size: .; J: TRBJ2-1; D: TRBD2; V: TRBV27; DNA: TGTGCCAGCAGTCGTTCTAGCGGGGGACCGTACAATGAGCAGTTCTTC; CDR3: CASSRSSGGPYNEQFF
size: .; J: TRBJ1-1; D: TRBD1; V: TRBV30; DNA: TGTGCCATCGGGACAGTGAGGAACACTGAAGCTTTCTTT; CDR3: CAIGTVRNTEAFF
size: .; J: TRBJ1-3; D: .; V: TRBV6-6; DNA: TGTGCCAGCAAGGGGCAGCATTTTTCTGGAAACACCATATATTTT; CDR3: CASKGQHFSGNTIYF
size: few; J: TRBJ2-5; D: .; V: TRBV10-3; DNA: TGTGCCATCAGTGACGCCAGCCAAGAGACCCAGTACTTC; CDR3: CAISDASQETQYF
size: .; J: TRBJ2-2; D: .; V: TRBV15; DNA: TGTGCCACCAGCAGAGAACAGAGCACCGGGGAGCTGTTTTTT; CDR3: CATSREQSTGELFF
size: .; J: TRBJ1-1; D: .; V: TRBV6-1; DNA: TGTGCCAGCAGTGAAGCGCGCGGGGGGCAGGCTTTCTTT; CDR3: CASSEARGGQAFF
size: .; J: TRBJ2-1; D: TRBD2; V: TRBV7-9; DNA: TGTGCCCTGCTGTGGGGCCGCGGGGGGGCCTATGAGCAGTTCTTC; CDR3: CALLWGRGGAYEQFF
size: .; J: TRBJ1-5; D: .; V: TRBV2; DNA: TGTGCCAGCATGAACTCGACAGGTGGGAGCAATCAGCCCCAGCATTTT; CDR3: CASMNSTGGSNQPQHF
size: .; J: TRBJ2-2; D: TRBD1; V: TRBV6-5; DNA: TGTGCCAGCAGCTACAGGACAGGGACGAACACCGGGGAGCTGTTTTTT; CDR3: CASSYRTGTNTGELFF
size: .; J: TRBJ2-5; D: TRBD2; V: TRBV19; DNA: TGTGCCAGTAGTATAGTCGCGGGGGGAGAGACCCAGTACTTC; CDR3: CASSIVAGGETQYF
size: .; J: TRBJ2-5; D: .; V: TRBV7-3; DNA: TGTGCCAGCAGCTTAAAGCGGGAAGAGACCCAGTACTTC; CDR3: CASSLKREETQYF
size: once; J: TRBJ2-5; D: TRBD2; V: TRBV11-3; DNA: TGTGCCAGCAGCTTAGGAGCGGGGGGGGACGAGACCCAGTACTTC; CDR3: CASSLGAGGDETQYF
size: .; J: TRBJ2-1; D: TRBD1; V: TRBV5-1; DNA: TGCGCCAGCAGCTTGGAGGGACAGGGGGCGCGTGAGCAGTTCTTC; CDR3: CASSLEGQGAREQFF